This T cell receptor (beta chain) was sequenced for a study of long-term antiretroviral therapy in people with HIV. General study findings and limits: ART adherence, viral resistance and therapy changes were undocumented.

Concerning this clone itself: Its antigen remains unidentified.

The CDR3 spans 16 residues. CDR1 and CDR2 (germline): SGHNT, YYREEE (reference sequence). V was clipped by 1 base and J by 0 bases, with 8 bases between them. Run at survey level, the immunoSEQ assay was version v3.0. Assay used: immunoSEQ multiplex PCR; TCRdb lists only in-frame clones, some missing. The repertoire holds 20,000 to 30,000 clones, with over 70% as singletons. This clonotype was sampled from a woman aged 30 to 39 with HIV. Sequences were derived from unsorted PBMCs, sampled 1.1 years before starting antiretroviral therapy. V gene TRBV5-4 combines with J gene TRBJ2-6; D is uncertain. CDR3 sequence (DNA): TGTGCCAGCAGCTTGAGGGATACCTCTGGGGCCAACGTCCTGACTTTC. This sequence encodes CASSLRDTSGANVLTF.